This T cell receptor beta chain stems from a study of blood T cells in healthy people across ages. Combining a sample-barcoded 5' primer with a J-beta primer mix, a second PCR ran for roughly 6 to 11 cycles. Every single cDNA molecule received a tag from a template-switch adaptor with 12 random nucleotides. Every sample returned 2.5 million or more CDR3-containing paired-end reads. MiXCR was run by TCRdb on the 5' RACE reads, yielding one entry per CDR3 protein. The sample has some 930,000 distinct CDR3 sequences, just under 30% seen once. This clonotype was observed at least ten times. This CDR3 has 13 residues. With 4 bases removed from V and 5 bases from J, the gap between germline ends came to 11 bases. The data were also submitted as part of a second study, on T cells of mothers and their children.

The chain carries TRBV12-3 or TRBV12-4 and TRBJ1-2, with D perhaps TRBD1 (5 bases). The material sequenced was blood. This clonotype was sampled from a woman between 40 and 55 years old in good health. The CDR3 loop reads CASSWGGGYGYTF. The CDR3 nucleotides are TGTGCCAGCAGTTGGGGCGGGGGGTATGGCTACACCTTC.